This is a list of T cell receptor beta chains from one sample in a study of OX40 agonist ivuxolimab in advanced cancers. Sequencing used immunoSEQ multiplex PCR; TCRdb keeps in-frame clones, though not all of them. The sample yields around 70,000 clones, around four fifths seen once. Specimen: CD4+ or CD8+ T cells sorted from blood, collected in a trial of the OX40 agonist ivuxolimab. Every receptor here comes from an adult with an advanced solid tumor such as melanoma, head and neck, liver or kidney cancer. The CDR3 runs from the conserved cysteine through the conserved F or W. Each record gives: J gene, V gene, D gene, CDR3 protein, CDR3 DNA. The D gene is left open where the match is weak.

TRBJ1-1,TRBV18,.,CASSLTVNTEAFF,TGTGCCAGCTCATTGACAGTAAACACTGAAGCTTTCTTT
TRBJ2-3,TRBV27,.,CASTLGQGNTDTQYF,TGTGCCAGCACCCTGGGGCAGGGTAACACAGATACGCAGTATTTT
TRBJ1-2,TRBV5-1,TRBD1,CASSADRGRGGYTF,TGCGCCAGCAGCGCGGACAGGGGCCGGGGTGGCTACACCTTC
TRBJ1-1,TRBV4-3,.,CASSPPDRGVNTEAFF,TGCGCCAGCAGCCCCCCTGATCGGGGAGTGAACACTGAAGCTTTCTTT
TRBJ2-1,TRBV5-1,.,CASSLGTPRAGLSYNEQFF,TGCGCCAGCAGCTTGGGAACTCCCCGCGCGGGACTCTCCTACAATGAGCAGTTCTTC
TRBJ2-7,TRBV7-9,.,CASSLERQEQYF,TGTGCCAGCAGCTTAGAAAGGCAGGAGCAGTACTTC
TRBJ1-5,TRBV15,TRBD1,CATSRTDRGAQPQHF,TGTGCCACCAGCAGAACTGACAGGGGAGCTCAGCCCCAGCATTTT
TRBJ1-2,TRBV5-8,.,CASRYRTLYGYTF,TGTGCCAGCAGATACAGGACCCTATATGGCTACACCTTC
TRBJ1-1,TRBV6-6,.,CASSPLGKSNTEAFF,TGTGCCAGCAGTCCCCTCGGCAAATCAAACACTGAAGCTTTCTTT
TRBJ1-6,TRBV7-2,.,CASSLEMSSPLHF,TGTGCCAGCAGCTTAGAAATGAGCTCACCCCTCCACTTT
TRBJ1-1,TRBV29-1,.,CSVRGIMNTEAFF,TGCAGCGTTCGGGGTATAATGAACACTGAAGCTTTCTTT
TRBJ1-1,TRBV11-2,TRBD1,CASSSPRQGRYTEAFF,TGTGCCAGCAGCTCCCCCCGACAGGGGAGGTACACTGAAGCTTTCTTT
TRBJ2-1,TRBV6-6,.,CASSSPSGGDGIF,TGTGCCAGCAGTTCCCCCAGTGGGGGCGACGGGATCTTC
TRBJ2-7,TRBV19,.,CASSQDWANEQYF,TGTGCCAGTAGCCAAGATTGGGCGAACGAGCAGTACTTC
TRBJ1-5,TRBV28,.,CASSFPNGYNQPQHF,TGTGCCAGCAGTTTCCCGAACGGGTACAATCAGCCCCAGCATTTT
TRBJ2-5,TRBV25-1,TRBD2,CASSEFDGGARETQYF,TGTGCCAGCAGTGAATTTGACGGGGGGGCGAGGGAGACCCAGTACTTC
TRBJ1-2,TRBV2,.,CASSEARTGYGYTF,TGTGCCAGCAGTGAAGCGCGTACGGGCTATGGCTACACCTTC
TRBJ2-7,TRBV6-5,.,CASSYSGGTSGEQYF,TGTGCCAGCAGTTACTCAGGGGGAACCTCCGGCGAGCAGTACTTC
TRBJ1-2,TRBV28,.,CASMYPGLRDGYTF,TGTGCCAGCATGTACCCGGGCCTAAGGGATGGCTACACCTTC
TRBJ1-6,TRBV11-2,TRBD1,CASSWRQGSSPLHF,TGTGCCAGCAGCTGGAGACAGGGCTCTTCACCCCTCCACTTT
TRBJ1-5,TRBV4-2,TRBD1,CASSQEAGQGYQPQHF,TGTGCCAGCAGCCAGGAGGCGGGACAGGGGTATCAGCCCCAGCATTTT
TRBJ1-5,TRBV19,TRBD1,CASKRTGHRGNQPQHF,TGTGCCAGTAAAAGGACAGGGCATAGGGGCAATCAGCCCCAGCATTTT
TRBJ2-7,TRBV28,.,CASSSSQLLSYEQYF,TGTGCCAGCAGTTCCTCACAGCTCCTATCCTACGAGCAGTACTTC
TRBJ2-3,TRBV19,TRBD1,CASSKDRVTDTQYF,TGTGCCAGTAGTAAGGACAGGGTTACAGATACGCAGTATTTT
TRBJ1-1,TRBV19,.,CASSIGREIMNTEAFF,TGTGCCAGTAGTATAGGAAGAGAGATCATGAACACTGAAGCTTTCTTT
TRBJ2-1,TRBV5-4,TRBD2,CATTFGTSGANEQFF,TGTGCCACCACATTCGGGACTAGCGGGGCCAATGAGCAGTTCTTC
TRBJ1-1,TRBV5-3,TRBD1,CARSGPGTAPAVNTEAFF,TGTGCCAGAAGCGGGCCCGGGACAGCCCCCGCAGTGAACACTGAAGCTTTCTTT